This TCR beta chain was documented in a study of T cells in Graves' hyperthyroidism and ophthalmopathy. The source material, RNA transcripts, was used to amplify TCR beta CDR3 regions. During a first-round RT-PCR of the TCR CDR3, the HTBI primer set was used. TCRdb processed the multiplex PCR reads anew with MiXCR; each CDR3 protein has one entry. The sample gives about 480,000 distinct CDR3 sequences, 13% to 15% of which show up once; around a sixth is in the top ten. A few counts support this clonotype. Germline V gene lookup returns CDR1 SGHAT and CDR2 FQNNGV. The CDR3 extends over 15 amino acids. V lost 5 bases and J lost 0, with 12 bases in between.

The sample was blood. The sequence was obtained from a woman younger than 35 with Graves' hyperthyroidism. The rearrangement joins TRBV11-2 to TRBJ2-3; D not resolved. The CDR3 is CASSPTLTSTDTQYF. CDR3 in DNA: TGTGCCAGCAGCCCTACCCTAACTAGCACAGATACGCAGTATTTT.